This T cell receptor (beta chain) appears in the sequencing data of a study of T cell repertoires in cytomegalovirus infection. Study-level background: HLA-C-restricted CMV epitopes, recently identified, and well-studied HLA-B-restricted ones were used by the study. The public TCR beta signatures pointed to both CMV infection and matching HLA type. Study conclusions and caveats: Summed frequency of shared TCR beta families picked out CMV carriers who also had the relevant HLA. Clonotypes of TCR beta that were HLA-C-restricted and CMV-specific dominated the ex vivo response.

A word on this clonotype: What it recognizes is unknown.

This CDR3 contains 16 residues. V was trimmed by 5 bases and J by 8 bases, leaving 23 bases between them. Germline V gives CDR1 SGHVS, CDR2 FQNEAQ. TCRdb itself ran the reads through MiXCR, one entry per CDR3 protein. The sample yields around 300,000 distinct CDR3 sequences, 20% to 25% seen once. The V gene is TRBV7-8, the J gene TRBJ2-3, with a tentative D call TRBD2 (6 bases). The receptor's source is a human donor in good health (CMV status not recorded). Some clones in this sample may be carry-over from other donors' samples. The source material was cultured PBMCs, sampled from culture after CMV antigen stimulation. CDR3 in amino acids: CASSPSPGRLDGTQYF. The DNA for the CDR3 is TGTGCCAGCAGCCCATCCCCCGGTCGACTAGATGGTACGCAGTATTTT.